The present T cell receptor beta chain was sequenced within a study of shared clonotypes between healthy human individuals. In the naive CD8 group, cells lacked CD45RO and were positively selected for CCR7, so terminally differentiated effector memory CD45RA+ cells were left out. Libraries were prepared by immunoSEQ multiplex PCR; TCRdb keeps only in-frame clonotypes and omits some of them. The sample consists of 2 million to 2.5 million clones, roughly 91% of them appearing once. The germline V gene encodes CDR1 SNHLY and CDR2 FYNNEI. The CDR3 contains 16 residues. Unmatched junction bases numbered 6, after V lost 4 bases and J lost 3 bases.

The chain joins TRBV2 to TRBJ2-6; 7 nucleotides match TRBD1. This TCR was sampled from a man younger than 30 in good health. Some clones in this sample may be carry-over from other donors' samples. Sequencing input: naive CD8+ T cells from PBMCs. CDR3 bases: TGTGCCAGCAGTGGACCCGACAGGGATGGGGCCAACGTCCTGACTTTC. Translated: CASSGPDRDGANVLTF.